The TCR beta chain described here comes from a study of T cell changes during pregnancy in multiple sclerosis. Only in-frame clones appear in the TCRdb table, and some are missing; sequencing was by immunoSEQ multiplex PCR. Seen here are some 62,000 clones, 92% observed once, and the top ten hold about 2.9%. CDR3 length: 15 amino acids. Germline assignment: CDR1 SGHDT and CDR2 YYEEEE. V was cut by 4 bases and J by 4 bases, with 14 bases left in between. The specimen comprised peripheral blood, sampled in the second trimester of pregnancy. The rearrangement joins TRBV5-6 to TRBJ1-4; D is perhaps TRBD1 (5 bases). The clonotype originates from a female donor in good health, enrolled as a control in a pregnancy study. CDR3 nucleotides: TGTGCCAGCAGCAAGAGACAGAGCTATAATGAAAAACTGTTTTTT. As protein: CASSKRQSYNEKLFF.